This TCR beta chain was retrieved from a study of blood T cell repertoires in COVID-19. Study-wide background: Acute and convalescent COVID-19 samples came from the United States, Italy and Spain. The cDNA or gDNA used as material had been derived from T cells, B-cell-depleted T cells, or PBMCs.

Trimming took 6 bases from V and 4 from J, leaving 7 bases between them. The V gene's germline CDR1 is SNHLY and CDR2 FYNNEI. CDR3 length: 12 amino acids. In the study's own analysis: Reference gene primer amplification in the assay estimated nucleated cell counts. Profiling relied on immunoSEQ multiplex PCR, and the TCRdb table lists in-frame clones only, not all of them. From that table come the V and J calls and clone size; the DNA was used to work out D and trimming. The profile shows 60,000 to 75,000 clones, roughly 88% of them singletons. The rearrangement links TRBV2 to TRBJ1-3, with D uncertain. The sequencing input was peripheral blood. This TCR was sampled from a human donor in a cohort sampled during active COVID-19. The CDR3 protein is CASRFSGNTIYF. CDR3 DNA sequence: TGTGCCAGCAGGTTCTCCGGAAACACCATATATTTT.